The next 12 T cell receptor beta chains were all read from a single sample in a study of blood T cell repertoires in COVID-19. Profiled with immunoSEQ multiplex PCR; TCRdb holds only in-frame clones, not every one. This sample has approximately 150,000 clones, with roughly 80% found just once. The sequenced sample was peripheral blood. These receptors all stem from a man in his sixties with acute or convalescent COVID-19.

The CDR3 loop reads CASSLDPNGYTF. CDR3 sequence (DNA): TGCGCCAGCAGCTTGGATCCCAATGGCTACACCTTC. The rearrangement joins TRBV5-1 to TRBJ1-2; no reliable D call. Looked up from germline, CDR1 is SGHRS and CDR2 is YFSETQ. Trimming removed 0 bases at V and 6 bases at J, with 6 bases between. CDR3 length equals 12 residues.

V and J are TRBV7-8 and TRBJ1-4; 7 bases are shared with TRBD1. The ends lost 5 bases at V and 4 bases at J; junction bases unmatched: 7. The CDR3 totals 15 residues. The germline V gene has CDR1 SGHVS and CDR2 FQNEAQ. The CDR3 region is CASSVTGTVNEKLFF. The CDR3 region has the DNA TGTGCCAGCAGCGTAACCGGGACAGTTAATGAAAAACTGTTTTTT. The whole variable domain, remainder taken from reference TRBV7-8 and TRBJ1-4, is GAGVSQSPRYKVAKRGQDVALRCDPISGHVSLFWYQQALGQGPEFLTYFQNEAQLDKSGLPSDRFFAERPEGSVSTLKIQRTQQEDSAVYLCASSVTGTVNEKLFFGSGTQLSVL.

The chain couples TRBV2 to TRBJ1-2; D gene unclear. The CDR3 length is 14 residues. Germline CDR1 is SNHLY and CDR2 is FYNNEI. The germline V and J ends were trimmed by 5 bases and 1 base, with 11 bases remaining between them. CDR3 amino acids: CASSSDNLNYGYTF. The CDR3 DNA reads as TGTGCCAGCAGTTCAGACAACCTTAACTATGGCTACACCTTC.

V is TRBV9 and J is TRBJ2-2; TRBD2 aligns across 8 bases. Germline V gene sequence: CDR1 SGDLS, CDR2 YYNGEE. V was pared by 3 bases and J by 0 bases, with 1 base of the junction left unmatched. This CDR3 region has 15 residues. CDR3 coding DNA: TGTGCCAGCAGCGCTAGCGGGTCGAACACCGGGGAGCTGTTTTTT. Protein sequence: CASSASGSNTGELFF.

V is TRBV5-5 and J is TRBJ2-2; weak D call: TRBD2 (6 bases). The CDR3 runs to 17 residues. Germline loops: CDR1 SGHKS, CDR2 YYEKEE (reference sequence). Trimming removed 2 bases at V and 5 bases at J, with 19 bases between. Here the CDR3 DNA reads TGTGCCAGCAGCTTCGCCGGCGGGGCGTCGGGGACCGGGGAGCTGTTTTTT. Protein product: CASSFAGGASGTGELFF.

This clone was observed a single time. V gene TRBV5-1 combines with J gene TRBJ2-7; 8 positions match TRBD1. In germline, CDR1 is SGHRS, CDR2 YFSETQ. The CDR3 loop spans 12 amino acids. J lost 9 bases, V lost 0 bases, and 2 bases had no gene match. This CDR3 reads CASSLETGGQYF. The CDR3 DNA reads TGCGCCAGCAGCTTGGAAACAGGGGGGCAGTACTTC.

The rearrangement joins TRBV5-1 to TRBJ1-1; D unclear. The CDR3 covers 14 residues. Per germline, CDR1 SGHRS and CDR2 YFSETQ. The V end was cut by 2 bases, the J end by 6 bases, with 14 bases between. Written as DNA, the CDR3 is TGCGCCAGCAGCTTAGGAGACGGGAGCGCTGAAGCTTTCTTT. Its protein product is CASSLGDGSAEAFF.

The chain has TRBV5-1 and TRBJ2-7; unclear D gene. V was clipped by 0 bases and J by 0 bases, with 13 bases between them. The CDR3 loop spans 16 amino acids. CDR1 SGHRS and CDR2 YFSETQ come from the germline V gene. The CDR3 sequence: CASSLAPGSSSYEQYF. For the CDR3, the DNA is TGCGCCAGCAGCTTGGCCCCCGGTAGCAGCTCCTACGAGCAGTACTTC.

This clone was counted once. This chain uses TRBV7-8 with TRBJ1-6; D is unresolved. The CDR3 is made up of 15 amino acids. The germline CDR1 and CDR2 sequences are SGHVS and FQNEAQ. The germline V and J ends were trimmed by 3 bases and 0 bases, with 6 bases remaining between them. CDR3 bases: TGTGCCAGCAGCTTTCTCAGCTCCTATAATTCACCCCTCCACTTT. Translation: CASSFLSSYNSPLHF. The full variable domain, its missing parts supplied by reference TRBV7-8 and TRBJ1-6, is GAGVSQSPRYKVAKRGQDVALRCDPISGHVSLFWYQQALGQGPEFLTYFQNEAQLDKSGLPSDRFFAERPEGSVSTLKIQRTQQEDSAVYLCASSFLSSYNSPLHFGNGTRLTVT.

The V call is TRBV10-3, the J call TRBJ2-5; a weak D match, TRBD2 (5 bases). Looked up from germline, CDR1 is ENHRY and CDR2 is SYGVKD. Between the trimmed V and J ends, which lost 6 bases and 2 bases, there was a span of 16 bases. The CDR3 is 15 amino acids. In DNA, the CDR3 is TGTGCCATCAGCGAACAGCGGCAGCAACAAGAGACCCAGTACTTC. Residues: CAISEQRQQQETQYF.

The V and J genes are TRBV2 and TRBJ1-1; D not certain. Trimming removed 5 bases at V and 0 bases at J, with 7 bases between. CDR1 and CDR2 (germline): SNHLY, FYNNEI. This CDR3 contains 13 residues. In DNA form, the CDR3 reads TGTGCCAGCAGTCTAATGATGAACACTGAAGCTTTCTTT. This translates into CASSLMMNTEAFF.

The chain employs TRBV29-1 and TRBJ2-4, with TRBD1 identical over 7 bases. V lost 5 bases and J lost 8; bases outside the gene matches: 9. The CDR3 runs 13 residues. Germline V gene sequence: CDR1 SQVTM, CDR2 ANQGSEA. CDR3 bases: TGCAGCGTTACACAGGGGTCGGGCTACATTCAGTACTTC. It specifies CSVTQGSGYIQYF.